The 4 T cell receptor beta chains below were found in one sample sequenced in a study of T cells expressing NK-cell markers. TCRdb reprocessed the 5' RACE reads and stores each CDR3 protein as one record, lacking DNA. The sample shows about 550,000 distinct CDR3 sequences, and around 3.3% sits with its ten largest clones. The sample was blood T cells: a sorted CD56 or NKG2C T cell subset, CD4+ or CD8+ T cells, or bulk PBMC T cells (not recorded which). The receptors were sampled from a man aged 18 to 35 in good health.

CDR3 in amino acids: CASSFSGTLNTGELFF. The rearrangement joins TRBV27 to TRBJ2-2; as DNA is missing, the TRBD1 call by TCRdb cannot be tested. The CDR3 covers 16 residues. Germline V CDR1 and CDR2: MNHEY, SMNVEV (reference sequence).

The chain is built from TRBV20-1 and TRBJ2-5; TCRdb selects TRBD2, and the lack of DNA leaves this call unchecked. CDR1 is DFQATT and CDR2 is SNEGSKA in the germline V gene (reference sequence). CDR3 length equals 17 residues. The CDR3 loop reads CSARDGRAGRNQETQYF.

V and J are TRBV7-9 and TRBJ2-1; TCRdb returns TRBD1, unconfirmable since there is no DNA. CDR3 size: 14 residues. Germline CDR1 SEHNR, CDR2 FQNEAQ (reference sequence). CDR3: CASSSSMDGTLQFF.

The V and J genes are TRBV9 and TRBJ2-5; the D gene TCRdb calls, TRBD2, cannot be checked with no DNA. The CDR3 is made up of 14 amino acids. Germline values: CDR1 SGDLS, CDR2 YYNGEE. The CDR3 spells CASSVSLAQETQYF.